This T cell receptor (beta chain) comes out of a study of T cell responses to AZD1222 COVID-19 vaccine. Study observations and caveats: Females outnumbered males among donors, who were mostly white British; clonal diversity was possibly underestimated. Unmutated variant regions are reportedly targeted by nearly half of spike-specific TCRs. CD4 TCRs covered the whole spike, strongest at regions 160-218 and 743-854.

The CDR3 covers 14 residues. In germline, CDR1 is MNHEY, CDR2 SVGAGI. V dropped 4 bases and J dropped 7; count of bases not matched to a gene: 5. This clone has only one observation. Its target is unknown. Using immunoSEQ multiplex PCR, the repertoire was profiled, and TCRdb retains in-frame clones only, with some absent. The sample includes some 47,000 clones, about 83% seen only once; the top ten take under 65%. This TCR was recovered from an adult in good health. This chain links TRBV6-5 with TRBJ2-2; 8 bases are a match to TRBD2. Material: peripheral blood, obtained on day 0 of AZD1222 vaccination. CDR3 nucleotide sequence: TGTGCCAGCAGTTTCACTAGCGGCAACGGGGAGCTGTTTTTT. Encoded protein: CASSFTSGNGELFF.